This T cell receptor (beta chain) was captured by sequencing in a study of blood T cells in healthy people across ages. The V gene's germline CDR1 is MDHEN and CDR2 SYDVKM. The length of the CDR3 is 13 residues. Germline trimming cut 5 bases from V and 8 bases from J; bases unmatched to any gene: 4. Using a J-beta primer mix together with a sample-barcoded 5' primer, a second PCR was run for about 7 to 12 cycles. TCRdb fed the 5' RACE reads into MiXCR, producing one record per CDR3 protein. Among about 1.6 million distinct CDR3 sequences, 34% were seen once, and the ten largest hold 11%. The gene calls are TRBV28 and TRBJ2-1; 9 nucleotides align to TRBD2. The specimen was blood. The sequence derives from a woman in her 30s in good health. CDR3 loop: CASSRVAGDEQFF. The CDR3, as DNA: TGTGCCAGCAGTAGGGTAGCGGGAGATGAGCAGTTCTTC.